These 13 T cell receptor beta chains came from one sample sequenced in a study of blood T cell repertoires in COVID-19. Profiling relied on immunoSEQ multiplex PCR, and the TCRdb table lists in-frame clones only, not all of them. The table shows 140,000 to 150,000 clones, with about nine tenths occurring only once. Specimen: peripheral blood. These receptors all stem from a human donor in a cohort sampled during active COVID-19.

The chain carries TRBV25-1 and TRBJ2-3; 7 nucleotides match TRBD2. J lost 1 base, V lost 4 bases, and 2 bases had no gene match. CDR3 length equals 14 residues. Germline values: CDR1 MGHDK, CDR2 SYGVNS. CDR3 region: CASSALAGTDTQYF. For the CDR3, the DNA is TGTGCCAGCAGTGCGCTAGCGGGCACAGATACGCAGTATTTT.

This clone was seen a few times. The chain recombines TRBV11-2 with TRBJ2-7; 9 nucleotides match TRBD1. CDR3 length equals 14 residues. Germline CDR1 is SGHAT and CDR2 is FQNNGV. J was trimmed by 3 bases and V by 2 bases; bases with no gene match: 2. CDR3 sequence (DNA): TGTGCCAGCAGCTTATGGGGACAGGGCTACGAGCAGTACTTC. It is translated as CASSLWGQGYEQYF.

CDR3 DNA sequence: TGTGCCAGCAGCCCCCAAGGAGGGTCCTACGAGCAGTACTTC. Translation: CASSPQGGSYEQYF. V is TRBV7-3 and J is TRBJ2-7, with D maybe TRBD2 (6 bases). Germline lookup yields CDR1 SGHTA and CDR2 FQGTGA. V lost 5 bases and J 1 base, leaving 12 bases between the germline ends. The CDR3 runs to 14 residues. The complete variable domain, with remaining parts taken from reference TRBV7-3 and TRBJ2-7, reads GAGVSQTPSNKVTEKGKYVELRCDPISGHTALYWYRQSLGQGPEFLIYFQGTGAADDSGLPNDRFFAVRPEGSVSTLKIQRTERGDSAVYLCASSPQGGSYEQYFGPGTRLTVT.

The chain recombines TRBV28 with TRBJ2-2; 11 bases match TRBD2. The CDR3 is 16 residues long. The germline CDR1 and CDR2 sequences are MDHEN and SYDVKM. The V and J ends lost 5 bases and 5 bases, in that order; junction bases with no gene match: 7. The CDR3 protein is CASSLLAGAGTGELFF. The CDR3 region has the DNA TGTGCCAGCAGTCTACTAGCGGGAGCGGGGACCGGGGAGCTGTTTTTT.

The CDR3 region has the DNA TGTGCCAGCAGTTACGGTGGGACAGGGCCAAACACTGAAGCTTTCTTT. Protein sequence: CASSYGGTGPNTEAFF. V is TRBV6-2 or TRBV6-3 and J is TRBJ1-1; TRBD1 matches 9 bases. The V gene end was trimmed by 2 bases and the J gene end by 2 bases; junction bases not matched to a gene: 6. The CDR3 loop spans 16 amino acids. Per the germline V gene, CDR1 is MNHEY and CDR2 is SVGEGT.

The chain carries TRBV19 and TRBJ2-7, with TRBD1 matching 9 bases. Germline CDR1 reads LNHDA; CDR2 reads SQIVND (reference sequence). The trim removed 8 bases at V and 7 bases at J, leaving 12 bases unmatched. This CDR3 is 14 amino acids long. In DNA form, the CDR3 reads TGTGCCAGTTCAGCCGGGACAGGGCTCGGTGAGCAGTACTTC. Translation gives CASSAGTGLGEQYF.

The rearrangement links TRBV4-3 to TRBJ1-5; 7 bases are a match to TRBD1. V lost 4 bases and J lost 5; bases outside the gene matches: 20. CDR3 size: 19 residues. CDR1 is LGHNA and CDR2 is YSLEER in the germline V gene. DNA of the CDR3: TGCGCCAGCAGCCCCAGGGTAGGGGGCGGCGAAATTGGGCATCAGCCCCAGCATTTT. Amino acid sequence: CASSPRVGGGEIGHQPQHF.

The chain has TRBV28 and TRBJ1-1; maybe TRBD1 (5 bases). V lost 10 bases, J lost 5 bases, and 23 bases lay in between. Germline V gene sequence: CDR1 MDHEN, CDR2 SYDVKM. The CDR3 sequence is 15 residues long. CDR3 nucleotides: TGTGCCACCAGCAGTAGGGGTTACCCGCGGACTGAAGCTTTCTTT. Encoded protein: CATSSRGYPRTEAFF.

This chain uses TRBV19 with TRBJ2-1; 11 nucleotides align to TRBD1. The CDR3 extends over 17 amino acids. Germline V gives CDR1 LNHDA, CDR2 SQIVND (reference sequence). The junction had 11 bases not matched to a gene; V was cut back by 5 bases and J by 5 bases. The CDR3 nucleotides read TGTGCCAGTAGTGTTTCTCTGGGGACAGGGGGGAACAATGAGCAGTTCTTC. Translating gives CASSVSLGTGGNNEQFF.

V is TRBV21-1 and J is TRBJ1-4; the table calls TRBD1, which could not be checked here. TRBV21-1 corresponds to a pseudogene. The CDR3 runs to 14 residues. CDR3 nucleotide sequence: TGTGCCAGCAGTATGGGGCAGGGTGAGGAAAAACTGTTTTTT. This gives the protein CASSMGQGEEKLFF.

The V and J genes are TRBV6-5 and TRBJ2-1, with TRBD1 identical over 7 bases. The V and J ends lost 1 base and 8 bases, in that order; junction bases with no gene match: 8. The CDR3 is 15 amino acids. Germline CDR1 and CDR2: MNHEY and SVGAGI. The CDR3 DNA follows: TGTGCCAGCAGTTACTACAGGGGAAGTGAAGATGAGCAGTTCTTC. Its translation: CASSYYRGSEDEQFF.

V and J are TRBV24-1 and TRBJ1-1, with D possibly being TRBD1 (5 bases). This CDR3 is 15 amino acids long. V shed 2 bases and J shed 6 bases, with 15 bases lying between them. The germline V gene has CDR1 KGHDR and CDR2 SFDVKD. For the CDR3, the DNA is TGTGCCACCAGTGATTCGGGAGCGGGGCGCTCTGAAGCTTTCTTT. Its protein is CATSDSGAGRSEAFF.

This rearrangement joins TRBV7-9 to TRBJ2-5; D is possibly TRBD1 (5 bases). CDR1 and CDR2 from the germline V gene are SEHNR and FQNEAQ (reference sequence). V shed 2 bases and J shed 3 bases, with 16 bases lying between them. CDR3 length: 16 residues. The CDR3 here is CASSLSPAGPKETQYF. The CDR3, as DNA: TGTGCCAGCAGCTTATCCCCAGCAGGGCCGAAAGAGACCCAGTACTTC.